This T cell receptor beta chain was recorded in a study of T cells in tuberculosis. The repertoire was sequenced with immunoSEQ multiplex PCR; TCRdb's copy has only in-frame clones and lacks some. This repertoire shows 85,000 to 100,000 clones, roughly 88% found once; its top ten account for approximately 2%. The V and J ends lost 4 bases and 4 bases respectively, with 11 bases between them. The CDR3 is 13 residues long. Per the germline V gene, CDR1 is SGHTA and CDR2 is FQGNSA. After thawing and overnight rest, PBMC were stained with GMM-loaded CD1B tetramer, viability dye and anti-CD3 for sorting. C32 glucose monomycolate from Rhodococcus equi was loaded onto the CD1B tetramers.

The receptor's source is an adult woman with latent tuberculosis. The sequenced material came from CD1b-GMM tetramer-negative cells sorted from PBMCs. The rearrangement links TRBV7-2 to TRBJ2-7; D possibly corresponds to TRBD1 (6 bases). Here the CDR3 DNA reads TGTGCCAGCAGCTGGACAGAGGGGTACGAGCAGTACTTC. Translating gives CASSWTEGYEQYF.